The rows below give T cell receptor beta chains drawn from one sample of a study of blood T cell repertoires in COVID-19. The protocol was immunoSEQ multiplex PCR, while the TCRdb copy is restricted to in-frame clones and leaves out a portion. The sample has over 150,000 clones; over 60% are singletons. The sample was peripheral blood. These receptors all come from a man in his sixties with acute or convalescent COVID-19. Each CDR3 is given with its conserved first and last residue. Fields, in order: D gene, V gene, J gene, clone size, CDR3 DNA, CDR3 protein. A D gene is named only where the DNA matches it firmly. The size field is filled for only some rows; it gives once, few, many or a size class.

.,TRBV4-2,TRBJ1-6,.,TGTGCCAGCAGCCAAGATCGAACATTCACCCCTTCACCCCTCCACTTT,CASSQDRTFTPSPLHF
.,TRBV15,TRBJ1-5,.,TGTGCCACCAGCAGAGGTACAGGTGTCCAGCCCCAGCATTTT,CATSRGTGVQPQHF
TRBD2,TRBV5-1,TRBJ2-3,.,TGCGCCAGCAGCTTGGAGGGAGGGGCAGATACGCAGTATTTT,CASSLEGGADTQYF
.,TRBV30,TRBJ1-2,.,TGTGCCTGGAGGAGGTTAGGCAGGGAAAAAAACTATGGCTACACCTTC,CAWRRLGREKNYGYTF
.,TRBV7-6,TRBJ2-5,.,TGTGCCAGCAGCTTAGCTGGGGGCTTGGGTACGGAGACCCAGTACTTC,CASSLAGGLGTETQYF
TRBD2,TRBV4-2,TRBJ2-5,.,TGTGCCAGCAGCCAAGTCCCGACTAGCGGGGTTGAGACCCAGTACTTC,CASSQVPTSGVETQYF
.,TRBV20-1,TRBJ2-1,.,TGCAGTGCTAGTCTCGTCACTAGAAACAATGAGCAGTTCTTC,CSASLVTRNNEQFF
.,TRBV24-1,TRBJ1-1,.,TGTGCCACCAGTGACCCCGGTCGGGGGGCTGAAGCTTTCTTT,CATSDPGRGAEAFF
.,TRBV5-1,TRBJ1-1,few,TGCGCCAGCAGACCCCAGACAGGGAACACTGAAGCTTTCTTT,CASRPQTGNTEAFF
.,TRBV11-2,TRBJ1-3,.,TGTGCCAGCAGCTTAGATCTATGGGGAAACACCATATATTTT,CASSLDLWGNTIYF
.,TRBV5-4,TRBJ2-1,few,TGTGCCAGCAGCTTTGGACAGTACAATGAGCAGTTCTTC,CASSFGQYNEQFF
TRBD1,TRBV24-1,TRBJ2-7,.,TGTGCCACCAGTGATTTCGGACAGGGGGTGTACGAGCAGTACTTC,CATSDFGQGVYEQYF
TRBD1,TRBV5-4,TRBJ2-2,once,TGTGCCAGCAGTCAGGGACAGCACACCGGGGAGCTGTTTTTT,CASSQGQHTGELFF
TRBD2,TRBV11-2,TRBJ2-5,.,TGTGCCAGCAGCTTTTTGACTAGCGGGCAACAAGAGACCCAGTACTTC,CASSFLTSGQQETQYF
TRBD1,TRBV4-1,TRBJ2-2,.,TGCGCCAGCAGCCAAGGGACAGGTACCACCGGGGAGCTGTTTTTT,CASSQGTGTTGELFF
TRBD2,TRBV29-1,TRBJ2-3,.,TGCAGCGTTACCCTAGCGGGGGGGACAGATACGCAGTATTTT,CSVTLAGGTDTQYF
TRBD1,TRBV9,TRBJ2-2,.,TGTGCCAGCAGCCCACGGACAGGGGTCGGGGAGCTGTTTTTT,CASSPRTGVGELFF
.,TRBV7-2,TRBJ1-5,.,TGTGCCAGCAGCAGCAGGGTCGGGCAGCCCCAGCATTTT,CASSSRVGQPQHF
TRBD1,TRBV7-2,TRBJ1-1,few,TGTGCCAGCAGCTTTACGACAGGGGACACTGAAGCTTTCTTT,CASSFTTGDTEAFF
.,TRBV4-3,TRBJ2-7,.,TGCGCCAGCAGCCATGGTAGTGACGAGCAGTACTTC,CASSHGSDEQYF
.,TRBV12-3/TRBV12-4,TRBJ1-3,.,TGTGCCAGCAGTTTAAACACTGGAAACACCATATATTTT,CASSLNTGNTIYF
.,TRBV6-5,TRBJ2-7,.,TGTGCCAGCAGTTACGTTGCTAAAGTAGGCGGCGAGCAGTACTTC,CASSYVAKVGGEQYF
TRBD1,TRBV5-6,TRBJ1-2,.,TGTGCCAGCAGCACGGGGCCGGGACAGAGTTATGGCTACACCTTC,CASSTGPGQSYGYTF
.,TRBV4-1,TRBJ1-6,many,TGCGCCAGCAGCCTACGGACAGCGAGCTCCTATAATTCACCCCTCCACTTT,CASSLRTASSYNSPLHF
TRBD1,TRBV4-1,TRBJ2-7,.,TGCGCCAGCAGCCAAGATCCTCCGGACAGGGGGCTCTACGAGCAGTACTTC,CASSQDPPDRGLYEQYF
TRBD1,TRBV6-5,TRBJ1-2,.,TGTGCCAGCAGTTTCCGGGACAGAGAAGTAGAGGATGGCTACACCTTC,CASSFRDREVEDGYTF
TRBD1,TRBV5-6,TRBJ1-2,few,TGTGCCAGCAGCCGTAGGGACAGAAACTATGGCTACACCTTC,CASSRRDRNYGYTF
TRBD1,TRBV14,TRBJ2-3,.,TGTGCCAGCAGCCAAAGGTGGGACAGGTCGGGAGATACGCAGTATTTT,CASSQRWDRSGDTQYF
.,TRBV5-4,TRBJ2-2,once,TGTGCCAGCAGCCGGGACTTACAGAACACCGGGGAGCTGTTTTTT,CASSRDLQNTGELFF
TRBD1,TRBV6-1,TRBJ1-2,.,TGTGCCAGCAGTGAAGCCGGGACAGGGGATAGCTACACCTTC,CASSEAGTGDSYTF
TRBD1,TRBV6-1,TRBJ1-5,.,TGTGCCAGCAGTGAAAGGACAGGGGGCTTCGATAGCAATCAGCCCCAGCATTTT,CASSERTGGFDSNQPQHF
TRBD1,TRBV6-5,TRBJ2-7,.,TGTGCCAGCAGTTACCGGACAGGGGGAACTGGGGAGCAGTACTTC,CASSYRTGGTGEQYF
.,TRBV7-3,TRBJ2-1,.,TGTGCCAGCAGCTTCAGGGGCCAGTCCCGGGATGAGCAGTTCTTC,CASSFRGQSRDEQFF
TRBD2,TRBV6-2/TRBV6-3,TRBJ2-1,.,TGTGCCAGCAGTTCGGGACTAGCGGGCCATGAGCAGTTCTTC,CASSSGLAGHEQFF
.,TRBV6-5,TRBJ2-6,.,TGTGCCAGCAGAGCTCCTTCTGGGGCCAACGTCCTGACTTTC,CASRAPSGANVLTF
TRBD1,TRBV12-5,TRBJ1-1,.,TGTGCTAGTGGTCCGACAGGGACGAACACTGAAGCTTTCTTT,CASGPTGTNTEAFF
.,TRBV25-1,TRBJ1-4,.,TGTGCCAGCACCTTTAATGAAAAACTGTTTTTT,CASTFNEKLFF
TRBD1,TRBV25-1,TRBJ1-1,.,TGTGCCAGCAGTGAAGGGACAGATGAAGCTTTCTTT,CASSEGTDEAFF
.,TRBV6-5,TRBJ2-5,.,TGTGCCAGCAGTTACTCTGTCAGAAAACAAGAGACCCAGTACTTC,CASSYSVRKQETQYF
.,TRBV6-6,TRBJ2-7,once,TGTGCCAGCAGTTACTCTCTAGCCTACGAGCAGTACTTC,CASSYSLAYEQYF
.,TRBV7-9,TRBJ1-3,.,TGTGCCAGCAGCTTTACAGATACTGGAAACACCATATATTTT,CASSFTDTGNTIYF
.,TRBV6-2/TRBV6-3,TRBJ1-2,.,TGTGCCAGCAGTCTCCGACAGAAGAACTATGGCTACACCTTC,CASSLRQKNYGYTF
.,TRBV4-1,TRBJ1-3,.,TGCGCCAGCAGCCAACAGGGGACTGGAAACACCATATATTTT,CASSQQGTGNTIYF
TRBD1,TRBV11-3,TRBJ2-1,.,TGTGCCAGCAGCCCGGGGACAGGGTACTACAATGAGCAGTTCTTC,CASSPGTGYYNEQFF